The source of this TCR beta chain is a study of blood T cell repertoires in COVID-19. Study background: Sites in the United States, Italy and Spain provided acute and convalescent COVID-19 samples. PBMCs, B-cell-depleted T cells, or T cells provided the cDNA or gDNA that made up the material.

Per the study methods: Estimates of nucleated cell counts were drawn from the amplification of reference gene primers. The assay was immunoSEQ multiplex PCR, and TCRdb's table has in-frame clones only and misses some. That table supplies the V and J calls and clone size; D and trimming were determined from the DNA. The table records approximately 35,000 clones, 88% of them present only once. The germline V gene encodes CDR1 MDHEN and CDR2 SYDVKM. The CDR3 has 11 amino acids. V lost 5 bases and J lost 4, with 5 bases in between. The clonotype comes from a woman in her 70s with active COVID-19. The chain links TRBV28 to TRBJ2-5; D remains ambiguous. Sequencing was done on a sample of peripheral blood. The CDR3 region is CASSLGETQYF. Here the CDR3 DNA reads TGTGCCAGCAGTCTAGGAGAGACCCAGTACTTC.